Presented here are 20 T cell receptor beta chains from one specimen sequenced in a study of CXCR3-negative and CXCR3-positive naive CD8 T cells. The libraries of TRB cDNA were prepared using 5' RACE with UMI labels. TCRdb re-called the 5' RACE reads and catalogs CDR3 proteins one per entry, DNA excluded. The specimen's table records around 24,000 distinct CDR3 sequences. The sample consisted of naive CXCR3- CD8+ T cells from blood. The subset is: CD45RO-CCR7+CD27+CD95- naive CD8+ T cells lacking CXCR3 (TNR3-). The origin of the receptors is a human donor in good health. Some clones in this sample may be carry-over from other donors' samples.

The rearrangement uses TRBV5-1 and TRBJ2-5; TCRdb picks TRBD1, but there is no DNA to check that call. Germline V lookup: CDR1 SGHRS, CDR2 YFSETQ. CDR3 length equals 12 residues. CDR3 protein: CASSDREGTQYF.

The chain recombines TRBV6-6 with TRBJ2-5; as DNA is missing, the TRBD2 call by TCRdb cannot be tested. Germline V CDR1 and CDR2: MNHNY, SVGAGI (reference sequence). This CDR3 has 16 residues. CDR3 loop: CASSTHEGLPQETQYF.

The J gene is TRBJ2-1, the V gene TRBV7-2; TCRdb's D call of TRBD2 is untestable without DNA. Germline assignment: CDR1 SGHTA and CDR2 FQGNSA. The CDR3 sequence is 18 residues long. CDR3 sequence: CASSPTGRLEVTYNEQFF.

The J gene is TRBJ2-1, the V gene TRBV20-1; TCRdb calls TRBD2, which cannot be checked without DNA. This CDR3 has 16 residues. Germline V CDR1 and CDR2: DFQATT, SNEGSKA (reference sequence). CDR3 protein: CSASGEERGAYNEQFF.

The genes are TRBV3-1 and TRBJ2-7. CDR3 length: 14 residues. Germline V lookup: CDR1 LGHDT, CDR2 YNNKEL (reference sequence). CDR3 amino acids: CASSLTSKSYEQYF.

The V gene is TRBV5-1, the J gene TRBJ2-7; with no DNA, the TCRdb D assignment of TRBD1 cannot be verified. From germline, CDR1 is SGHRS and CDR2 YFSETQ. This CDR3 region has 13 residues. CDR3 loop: CASTDRGAYEQYF. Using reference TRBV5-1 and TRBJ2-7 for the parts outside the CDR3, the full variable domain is KAGVTQTPRYLIKTRGQQVTLSCSPISGHRSVSWYQQTPGQGLQFLFEYFSETQRNKGNFPGRFSGRQFSNSRSEMNVSTLELGDSALYLCASTDRGAYEQYFGPGTRLTVT.

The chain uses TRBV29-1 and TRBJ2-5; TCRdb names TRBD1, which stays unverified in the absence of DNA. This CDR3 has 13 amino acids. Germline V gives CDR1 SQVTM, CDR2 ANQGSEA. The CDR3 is CSVEASLQETQYF. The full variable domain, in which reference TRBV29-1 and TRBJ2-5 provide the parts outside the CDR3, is SAVISQKPSRDICQRGTSLTIQCQVDSQVTMMFWYRQQPGQSLTLIATANQGSEATYESGFVIDKFPISRPNLTFSTLTVSNMSPEDSSIYLCSVEASLQETQYFGPGTRLLVL.

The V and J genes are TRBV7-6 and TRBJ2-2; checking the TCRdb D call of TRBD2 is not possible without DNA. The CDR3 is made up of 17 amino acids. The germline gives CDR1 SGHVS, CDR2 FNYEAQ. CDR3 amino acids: CASSLAASGGPTGELFF.

This CDR3 reads CASSYSQGWTEAFF. This chain connects TRBV12-3 or TRBV12-4 to TRBJ1-1; the D call of TRBD1 rests on TCRdb alone, since no DNA is present to check it. The CDR3 spans 14 residues.

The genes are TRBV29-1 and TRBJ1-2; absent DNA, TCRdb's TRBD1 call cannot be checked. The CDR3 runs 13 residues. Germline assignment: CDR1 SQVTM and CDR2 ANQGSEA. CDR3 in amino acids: CSVGQGPGWGYTF. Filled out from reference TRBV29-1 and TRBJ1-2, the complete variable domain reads SAVISQKPSRDICQRGTSLTIQCQVDSQVTMMFWYRQQPGQSLTLIATANQGSEATYESGFVIDKFPISRPNLTFSTLTVSNMSPEDSSIYLCSVGQGPGWGYTFGSGTRLTVV.

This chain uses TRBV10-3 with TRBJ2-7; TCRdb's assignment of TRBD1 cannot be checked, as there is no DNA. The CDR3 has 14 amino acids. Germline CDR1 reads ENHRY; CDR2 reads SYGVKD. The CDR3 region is CAISPGQAAFEQYF.

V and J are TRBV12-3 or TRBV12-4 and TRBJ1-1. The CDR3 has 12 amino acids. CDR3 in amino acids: CGAGLMNTEAFF.

CDR3 residues: CASRSTHGRNYNEQFF. J is TRBJ2-1 and V is TRBV7-6; the TRBD2 assignment by TCRdb is unverifiable without DNA. The CDR3 covers 16 residues. Germline CDR1 SGHVS, CDR2 FNYEAQ.

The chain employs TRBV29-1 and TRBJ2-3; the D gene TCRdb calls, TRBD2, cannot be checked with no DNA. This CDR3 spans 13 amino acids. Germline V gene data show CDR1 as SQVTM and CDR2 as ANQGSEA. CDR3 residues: CSVEAGSTDTQYF.

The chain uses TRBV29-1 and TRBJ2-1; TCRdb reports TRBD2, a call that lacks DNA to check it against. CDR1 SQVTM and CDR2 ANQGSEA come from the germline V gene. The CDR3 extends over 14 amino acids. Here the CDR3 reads CSVERDLAGNEQFF.

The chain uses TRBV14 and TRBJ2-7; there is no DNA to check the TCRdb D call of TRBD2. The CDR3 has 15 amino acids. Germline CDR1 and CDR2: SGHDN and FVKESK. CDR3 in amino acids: CASSLSDLRTYEQYF. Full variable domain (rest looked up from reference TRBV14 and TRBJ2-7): EAGVTQFPSHSVIEKGQTVTLRCDPISGHDNLYWYRRVMGKEIKFLLHFVKESKQDESGMPNNRFLAERTGGTYSTLKVQPAELEDSGVYFCASSLSDLRTYEQYFGPGTRLTVT.

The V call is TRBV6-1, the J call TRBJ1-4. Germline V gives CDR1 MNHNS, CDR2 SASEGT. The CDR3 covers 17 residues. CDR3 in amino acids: CASSERVRWATNEKLFF.

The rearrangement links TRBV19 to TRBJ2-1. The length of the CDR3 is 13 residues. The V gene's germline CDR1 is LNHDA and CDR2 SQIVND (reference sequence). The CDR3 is CASMPGSYNEQFF.

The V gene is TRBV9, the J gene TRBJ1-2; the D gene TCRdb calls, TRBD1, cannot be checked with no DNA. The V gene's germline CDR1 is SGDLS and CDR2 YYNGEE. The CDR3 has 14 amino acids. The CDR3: CASSPRDTIYGYTF. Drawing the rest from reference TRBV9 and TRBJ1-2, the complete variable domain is DSGVTQTPKHLITATGQRVTLRCSPRSGDLSVYWYQQSLDQGLQFLIQYYNGEERAKGNILERFSAQQFPDLHSELNLSSLELGDSALYFCASSPRDTIYGYTFGSGTRLTVV.

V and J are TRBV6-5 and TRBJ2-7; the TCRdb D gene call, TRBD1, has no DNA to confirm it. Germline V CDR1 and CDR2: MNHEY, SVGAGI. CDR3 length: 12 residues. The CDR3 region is CASSPPSYEQYF.